This T cell receptor (beta chain) was documented in a study of OX40 agonist ivuxolimab in advanced cancers. About the study: Patients were dosed with the agonistic anti-OX40 (CD134) antibody ivuxolimab. Those treated in dose escalation had hepatocellular carcinoma, melanoma, renal cell cancer or head and neck cancer. The dose-escalation cohort was around 83% male, with a mean age of 60 years, ranging about 23 to 79. Previous treatment with anti-PD-1, anti-PD-L1 or anti-CTLA-4 therapy was allowed; 40% had received some.

Profiled with immunoSEQ multiplex PCR; TCRdb holds only in-frame clones, not every one. The repertoire consists of tens of thousands of clones, with approximately 81% occurring once and the leading ten covering over 3.5%. This CDR3 region has 16 residues. From germline, CDR1 is SGHAT and CDR2 FQNNGV. The germline V and J ends were trimmed by 5 bases and 3 bases, with 16 bases remaining between them. The sequencing used CD4+ or CD8+ T cells sorted from blood, collected in a trial of the OX40 agonist ivuxolimab. The chain combines TRBV11-2 with TRBJ2-2, with D perhaps matching TRBD2 (5 bases). The source is an adult with an advanced solid tumor such as melanoma, head and neck, liver or kidney cancer. This CDR3 is CASSPRGGRDTGELFF. The CDR3 region has the DNA TGTGCCAGCAGCCCCCGGGGTGGCAGAGACACCGGGGAGCTGTTTTTT.